This T cell receptor beta chain was recovered during a study of Graves' ophthalmopathy and Graves' hyperthyroidism. Overall study: Researchers obtained peripheral blood at initial diagnosis, before any treatment had begun. The study's findings and limits: Among thyroid clonotypes expanded above 0.001 frequency, most also appeared in blood.

Concerning this clonotype itself: What it binds is unknown.

The TCR beta CDR3 regions underwent amplification from RNA transcripts. After a first-round RT-PCR with HTBI primers, a second-round multiplex PCR was run. TCRdb used MiXCR to reprocess the multiplex PCR reads, holding one entry per CDR3 protein. The sample holds about 660,000 distinct CDR3 sequences, roughly two fifths seen once. CDR1 SEHNR and CDR2 FQNEAQ come from the germline V gene (reference sequence). V was cut by 5 bases and J by 8 bases, with 15 bases left in between. The CDR3 length is 13 residues. The TCR originated in an adult man with Graves' ophthalmopathy. J is TRBJ1-2 and V is TRBV7-9, with D possibly being TRBD1 (6 bases). The sequencing sample was made of peripheral blood. This CDR3 reads CASSIQGRPGYTF. The DNA for the CDR3 is TGTGCCAGCAGCATACAGGGACGGCCGGGCTACACCTTC.